This entry lists 31 T cell receptor beta chains sequenced from one sample in a study of T cells in Graves' hyperthyroidism and ophthalmopathy. Template material for amplifying TCR beta CDR3 regions consisted of RNA transcripts. An initial round of RT-PCR targeting the TCR CDR3 relied on the HTBI primer set. TCRdb passed the multiplex PCR reads through MiXCR, listing each CDR3 protein once. The sample carries about 380,000 distinct CDR3 sequences, approximately 17% recorded once. The sequencing input was blood. All receptors come from a man younger than 35 with Graves' ophthalmopathy.

The chain couples TRBV7-9 to TRBJ1-3; D call uncertain. Between the trimmed V and J ends, which lost 3 bases and 0 bases, there was a span of 9 bases. The CDR3 contains 15 residues. Germline V CDR1 and CDR2: SEHNR, FQNEAQ (reference sequence). The DNA of the CDR3 is TGTGCCAGCAGCTTTAAGGAGAGCTCTGGAAACACCATATATTTT. Its protein is CASSFKESSGNTIYF.

This clonotype was counted at least ten times. This chain joins TRBV20-1 and TRBJ2-5; 9 bases line up with TRBD1. CDR1 and CDR2 (germline): DFQATT, SNEGSKA (reference sequence). The CDR3 has 14 residues. V dropped 1 base and J dropped 5; count of bases not matched to a gene: 5. CDR3 sequence reads: CSARATGGRETQYF. The CDR3 nucleotides are TGCAGTGCTAGAGCCACAGGGGGCCGGGAGACCCAGTACTTC.

V is TRBV13 and J is TRBJ1-4, with 8 nucleotides matching TRBD1. The V and J ends lost 8 bases and 5 bases, in that order; junction bases with no gene match: 10. Germline CDR1 reads PRHDT; CDR2 reads FYEKMQ (reference sequence). The CDR3 contains 15 residues. Here the CDR3 DNA reads TGTGCCAGCGGCTCCAGGGGGACAGGCAATGAAAAACTGTTTTTT. Amino acid sequence: CASGSRGTGNEKLFF.

The chain combines TRBV5-1 with TRBJ1-2; D might be TRBD1 (6 bases). V shed 2 bases and J shed 2 bases, with 13 bases lying between them. This CDR3 comprises 15 residues. Looked up from germline, CDR1 is SGHRS and CDR2 is YFSETQ. In DNA, the CDR3 is TGCGCCAGCAGCTTAACAGGGCTTTCGAACTATGGCTACACCTTC. Protein: CASSLTGLSNYGYTF.

The genes are TRBV25-1 and TRBJ1-6; D gene ambiguous. The ends were cut back, 3 bases at V and 8 bases at J, with 8 bases in the middle. The CDR3 totals 13 residues. CDR1 is MGHDK, CDR2 SYGVNS, per germline. CDR3 residues: CASSEGFYSPLHF. In DNA form, the CDR3 reads TGTGCCAGCAGTGAGGGGTTTTATTCACCCCTCCACTTT.

This clonotype was recorded many times. V is TRBV7-3 and J is TRBJ2-5, with D perhaps matching TRBD1 (8 bases). V gave up 1 base and J gave up 5 bases, with 14 bases separating them. CDR3 length: 15 amino acids. Per the germline V gene, CDR1 is SGHTA and CDR2 is FQGTGA. The CDR3 region has the DNA TGTGCCAGCAGCTTAATCGGACAGGGAGGGGAGACCCAGTACTTC. Amino acid sequence: CASSLIGQGGETQYF.

The chain joins TRBV4-1 to TRBJ2-2; D is unresolved. The germline CDR1 and CDR2 sequences are MGHRA and YSYEKL. The CDR3 contains 14 residues. V lost 4 bases and J 0 bases, leaving 6 bases between the germline ends. CDR3 protein: CASSRSANTGELFF. The CDR3, as DNA: TGCGCCAGCAGCCGGTCTGCGAACACCGGGGAGCTGTTTTTT.

This clonotype appeared a single time. This chain joins TRBV10-3 and TRBJ2-2; D possibly matches TRBD1 or TRBD2 (6 bases each). There are 16 residues in the CDR3. V gave up 0 bases and J gave up 11 bases, with 19 bases separating them. The V gene's germline CDR1 is ENHRY and CDR2 SYGVKD. CDR3 bases: TGTGCCATCAGTGAGTCGAAGGGGGGCGGTGAGGGAGAGCTGTTTTTT. This encodes CAISESKGGGEGELFF.

V and J are TRBV20-1 and TRBJ1-2, with 9 nucleotides matching TRBD1. This CDR3 region has 14 residues. Germline V gives CDR1 DFQATT, CDR2 SNEGSKA (reference sequence). Losses at the gene ends were 1 base for V and 5 bases for J; bases not matched to a gene: 5. This CDR3 reads CSARGGGTGYGYTF. The CDR3 nucleotides are TGCAGTGCTAGAGGGGGGGGGACAGGGTATGGCTACACCTTC.

This rearrangement joins TRBV6-1 to TRBJ2-7, with 9 bases aligning to TRBD1. V was pared by 4 bases and J by 5 bases, with 9 bases of the junction left unmatched. Looked up from germline, CDR1 is MNHNS and CDR2 is SASEGT. This CDR3 spans 15 amino acids. DNA of the CDR3: TGTGCCAGCAGTGGCCCCGGGACAGGGTCTCACGAGCAGTACTTC. Its protein is CASSGPGTGSHEQYF.

This clonotype came up once. The chain couples TRBV5-1 to TRBJ2-5, with TRBD1 as a possible D gene (5 bases). V lost 0 bases and J 5 bases, leaving 14 bases between the germline ends. CDR3 length equals 15 residues. Germline V lookup: CDR1 SGHRS, CDR2 YFSETQ. This chain's CDR3 is CASSLEGRARETQYF. As DNA, the CDR3 is TGCGCCAGCAGCTTGGAAGGCAGGGCGAGGGAGACCCAGTACTTC. The variable domain in full, with the rest retrieved from reference TRBV5-1 and TRBJ2-5, is KAGVTQTPRYLIKTRGQQVTLSCSPISGHRSVSWYQQTPGQGLQFLFEYFSETQRNKGNFPGRFSGRQFSNSRSEMNVSTLELGDSALYLCASSLEGRARETQYFGPGTRLLVL.

This clonotype was counted many times. J is TRBJ2-7 and V is TRBV20-1; D is perhaps TRBD2 (5 bases). V was pared by 6 bases and J by 0 bases, with 15 bases between. Germline CDR1 and CDR2: DFQATT and SNEGSKA (reference sequence). The CDR3 runs 14 residues. Here the CDR3 DNA reads TGCAGTGCGTCCGGCGGGTTCAGCTCCTACGAGCAGTACTTC. The encoded protein is CSASGGFSSYEQYF.

This clonotype was counted many times. The V call is TRBV24-1, the J call TRBJ1-2; D is possibly TRBD1 (6 bases). The CDR3 sequence is 16 residues long. V dropped 5 bases and J dropped 5 bases, with 20 bases sitting between them. CDR1 is KGHDR, CDR2 SFDVKD, per germline. In DNA, the CDR3 is TGTGCCACCAGTGGCCGGACGACAGGACGTGATTATGGCTACACCTTC. Amino acid sequence: CATSGRTTGRDYGYTF.

V and J are TRBV5-1 and TRBJ2-1; 9 bases are shared with TRBD2. Losses at the gene ends were 0 bases for V and 7 bases for J; bases not matched to a gene: 2. The CDR3 length is 14 residues. CDR1 SGHRS and CDR2 YFSETQ come from the germline V gene. The DNA for the CDR3 is TGCGCCAGCAGCTTGGACGCGGGGGGGAATGAGCAGTTCTTC. Its protein is CASSLDAGGNEQFF.

This clonotype appeared a few times. This sequence joins TRBV7-9 and TRBJ2-1; D is uncertain. V was trimmed by 0 bases and J by 3 bases, leaving 9 bases between them. CDR3 length: 15 amino acids. From germline, CDR1 is SEHNR and CDR2 FQNEAQ (reference sequence). DNA for the CDR3: TGTGCCAGCAGCTTAGCTCCGTTAAACTACAATGAGCAGTTCTTC. Encoded protein: CASSLAPLNYNEQFF.

The chain has TRBV4-1 and TRBJ1-3; D is possibly TRBD1 (6 bases). The CDR3 contains 15 residues. Germline CDR1 is MGHRA and CDR2 is YSYEKL. Trimming removed 3 bases at V and 3 bases at J, with 12 bases between. CDR3 nucleotide sequence: TGCGCCAGCAGCCAGCCGGGACAAGTTGGAAACACCATATATTTT. It encodes CASSQPGQVGNTIYF.

The chain links TRBV6-2 or TRBV6-3 to TRBJ2-3; 8 nucleotides align to TRBD1. The germline CDR1 and CDR2 sequences are MNHEY and SVGEGT. The CDR3 has 15 amino acids. V dropped 5 bases and J dropped 2; count of bases not matched to a gene: 6. For the CDR3, the DNA is TGTGCCAGCAGTGGGACAGGCAGCATCACAGATACGCAGTATTTT. It is translated as CASSGTGSITDTQYF.

This clonotype was detected ten times or more. This chain connects TRBV20-1 to TRBJ2-5; TRBD2 agrees at 9 bases. CDR3 length: 13 amino acids. CDR1 is DFQATT and CDR2 is SNEGSKA in the germline V gene (reference sequence). The ends lost 6 bases at V and 3 bases at J; junction bases unmatched: 5. CDR3 sequence: CSAPRLAEETQYF. In DNA, the CDR3 is TGCAGTGCACCCAGACTAGCGGAAGAGACCCAGTACTTC.

With respect to this clonotype: A much bigger clone sits one base away, suggesting this may be a read error. This chain uses TRBV5-1 with TRBJ1-2; D unresolved. CDR3 size: 13 residues. Germline V CDR1 and CDR2: SGHRS, YFSETQ. The CDR3 protein is CASSFQANCGYTF. The CDR3 DNA reads as TGCGCCAGCAGCTTCCAGGCGAACTGTGGCTACACCTTC.

The sample holds many counts of this clonotype. V is TRBV6-1 and J is TRBJ2-2, with D perhaps TRBD2 (6 bases). The CDR3 runs 16 residues. V shed 3 bases and J shed 7 bases, with 18 bases lying between them. Per germline, CDR1 MNHNS and CDR2 SASEGT. DNA for the CDR3: TGTGCCAGCAGTGACTCAGTTCTCAGGGAGGACGGGGAGCTGTTTTTT. Its protein is CASSDSVLREDGELFF.

This clonotype was seen at least ten times. The V gene is TRBV3-1, the J gene TRBJ1-2, with D unclear. Germline V gene lookup returns CDR1 LGHDT and CDR2 YNNKEL (reference sequence). Trimming left V 0 bases short and J 4 bases short, with 9 bases between. This CDR3 region has 14 residues. The DNA for the CDR3 is TGTGCCAGCAGCCAAGATCAAAGGGCCTATGGCTACACCTTC. Translation gives CASSQDQRAYGYTF.

This clonotype has at least ten counts. The chain links TRBV10-3 to TRBJ1-1; TRBD1 is a possible D gene (6 bases). Between the trimmed V and J ends, which lost 5 bases and 1 base, there was a span of 11 bases. CDR3 length: 14 amino acids. Germline V gene lookup returns CDR1 ENHRY and CDR2 SYGVKD. CDR3 region: CAISPPDRNTEAFF. In DNA form, the CDR3 reads TGTGCCATCAGTCCACCGGACAGGAACACTGAAGCTTTCTTT.

This clonotype has a handful of counts. The chain combines TRBV6-4 with TRBJ2-1; maybe TRBD2 (7 bases). CDR3 length: 14 amino acids. V lost 7 bases, J lost 2 bases, and 12 bases lay in between. Germline CDR1 MRHNA, CDR2 SNTAGT. The CDR3 loop is CASNRGAPYNEQFF. The CDR3 DNA reads TGTGCCAGCAACCGGGGGGCCCCCTACAATGAGCAGTTCTTC.

This clonotype was counted many times. The chain combines TRBV7-9 with TRBJ2-1; 15 nucleotides match TRBD2. The CDR3 is made up of 16 amino acids. V lost 4 bases to trimming and J lost 9 bases; unmatched junction nucleotides: 7. Germline V lookup: CDR1 SEHNR, CDR2 FQNEAQ (reference sequence). The CDR3 protein is CASSSGTSGGRGEQFF. The DNA of the CDR3 is TGTGCCAGCAGCTCCGGGACTAGCGGGGGGCGGGGTGAGCAGTTCTTC.

Ten or more counts support this clonotype. The chain recombines TRBV6-1 with TRBJ1-6; D unresolved. The CDR3 consists of 14 residues. Germline CDR1 MNHNS, CDR2 SASEGT. Trimming shortened V by 5 bases and J by 13 bases, and 18 bases separated the two germline ends. The CDR3 reads CASSTADTGRPLHF. The CDR3 nucleotides are TGTGCCAGCAGTACCGCTGACACTGGCAGGCCCCTCCACTTT.

This clonotype was picked up many times. The V and J genes are TRBV2 and TRBJ1-1; D is uncertain. CDR1 and CDR2 from the germline V gene are SNHLY and FYNNEI. The CDR3 consists of 12 residues. Trimming pared 8 bases from V and 4 bases from J, leaving 11 bases between. The CDR3 DNA follows: TGTGCCAGCGGTATAGGCCCCACTGAAGCTTTCTTT. Its translation is CASGIGPTEAFF.

The CDR3 DNA is TGCGCCAGCAGCCCCCGGGTTTCGGGGGGTGAAAAACTGTTTTTT. Translating it yields CASSPRVSGGEKLFF. V and J are TRBV5-1 and TRBJ1-4, with D maybe TRBD1 (5 bases). This CDR3 contains 15 residues. Germline CDR1 and CDR2: SGHRS and YFSETQ. Trimming stripped 4 bases from V and 7 bases from J, with 17 bases between.

The sample holds one count of this clonotype. The chain recombines TRBV7-2 with TRBJ1-2; 10 nucleotides align to TRBD1. The CDR3 runs to 17 residues. The junction had 15 bases not matched to a gene; V was cut back by 4 bases and J by 7 bases. In germline, CDR1 is SGHTA, CDR2 FQGNSA. CDR3 in amino acids: CASSYRVMTGGLGGYTF. The CDR3 bases are TGTGCCAGCAGCTACCGGGTGATGACAGGGGGCTTGGGTGGCTACACCTTC.

This clonotype was observed at least ten times. V usage is TRBV2 and J usage is TRBJ2-1; D call uncertain. This CDR3 spans 15 amino acids. Trimming took 3 bases from V and 0 from J, leaving 9 bases between them. Germline V gives CDR1 SNHLY, CDR2 FYNNEI. The CDR3, as DNA: TGTGCCAGCAGTGATACCAGCCCCTCCTACAATGAGCAGTTCTTC. Its protein product is CASSDTSPSYNEQFF.

This clonotype showed up many times. The chain couples TRBV12-3 or TRBV12-4 to TRBJ1-2; D is perhaps TRBD1 (5 bases). The length of the CDR3 is 15 residues. The V end lost 7 bases, the J end lost 2 bases, and 17 bases lay between the germline ends. Written as DNA, the CDR3 is TGTGCCAGCAATTGGGGGGGGGTAGGAAACTATGGCTACACCTTC. It codes for CASNWGGVGNYGYTF.

V is TRBV12-3 or TRBV12-4 and J is TRBJ1-6, with D uncertain. V lost 8 bases and J lost 5, with 10 bases in between. The CDR3 is 13 residues long. In DNA form, the CDR3 reads TGTGCCAGCGCGAGAGCTCATAATTCACCCCTCCACTTT. Encoded protein: CASARAHNSPLHF.